These 17 T cell receptor beta chains share one sample of origin, sequenced in a study of vaccination effects on CD4 cells after COVID-19. TCRdb's table, derived via immunoSEQ multiplex PCR, lists solely in-frame clones and lacks some. The sample consists of 37,000 or so clones, 66% of them appearing once. Their target antigens are unknown. Peptide-pool stimulation followed by sequencing identified expanded antigen-specific CD4+ clonotypes in the ViraFEST assay. Cells that had been cultured for roughly eleven days were the source of isolated CD4+ T cells. Nucleocapsid antibody tests were negative, and the vaccine recipients had no prior SARS-CoV-2 infection. The starting material was CD4+ T cells from PBMCs cultured with HCoV-OC43 spike peptides, obtained before COVID-19 vaccination. Subset denoted: HCoV-OC43 spike overlapping peptide pool stimulation. These receptors were collected from a human donor who received a COVID-19 vaccine.

The V and J genes are TRBV4-1 and TRBJ1-2; D ambiguous. The CDR3 is 14 residues long. Germline CDR1 reads MGHRA; CDR2 reads YSYEKL. V gave up 0 bases and J gave up 3 bases, with 8 bases separating them. DNA for the CDR3: TGCGCCAGCAGCCAAGAGGAAAACCACTATGGCTACACCTTC. Its translation: CASSQEENHYGYTF.

This clone was seen just once. CDR3 protein: CASSQRPNTGELFF. The CDR3 bases are TGTGCCAGCAGCCAACGCCCGAACACCGGGGAGCTGTTTTTT. The V gene is TRBV3-1 (or the pseudogene TRBV3-2), the J gene TRBJ2-2; D is uncertain. The ends were cut back, 2 bases at V and 0 bases at J, with 4 bases in the middle. This CDR3 spans 14 amino acids. Germline assignment: CDR1 LGHDT and CDR2 YNNKEL (reference sequence).

The J gene is TRBJ1-2, the V gene TRBV7-2, with D hard to call. The V and J ends lost 1 base and 6 bases respectively, with 9 bases between them. Germline CDR1 and CDR2: SGHTA and FQGNSA. This CDR3 is 13 amino acids long. Written as DNA, the CDR3 is TGTGCCAGCAGCTTAGACTTCGGCCATGGCTACACCTTC. The encoded protein is CASSLDFGHGYTF.

The chain is built from TRBV5-8 and TRBJ2-7; TRBD1 matches at 7 bases. The CDR3 runs to 14 residues. The germline V gene encodes CDR1 SGHTS and CDR2 YDEGEE. The V and J ends lost 2 bases and 9 bases, in that order; junction bases with no gene match: 11. The CDR3 reads CASSFRQGWDAQYF. Written as DNA, the CDR3 is TGTGCCAGCAGCTTCCGACAGGGATGGGATGCGCAGTACTTC. The full variable domain, with the rest looked up from reference TRBV5-8 and TRBJ2-7, is EAGVTQSPTHLIKTRGQQATLRCSPISGHTSVYWYQQALGLGLQFLLWYDEGEERNRGNFPPRFSGRQFPNYSSELNVNALELEDSALYLCASSFRQGWDAQYFGPGTRLTVT.

This clone came up a few times. The chain has TRBV6-5 and TRBJ2-5; 7 bases line up with TRBD1. This CDR3 contains 13 residues. The V segment lost 4 bases and the J segment 7 bases; nucleotides outside the gene matches: 6. Germline V CDR1 and CDR2: MNHEY, SVGAGI. The CDR3 coding sequence is TGTGCCAGCAGTTCAGGGGGTACTAGGACCCAGTACTTC. It specifies CASSSGGTRTQYF.

The chain combines TRBV18 with TRBJ2-1; 11 bases align to TRBD1. This CDR3 region has 14 residues. Germline assignment: CDR1 KGHSH and CDR2 LQKENI. After removal of 8 bases from V and 7 bases from J, the junction contained 7 bases not matched to a gene. The CDR3 here is CASTDRGRLNEQFF. The CDR3 DNA reads TGTGCCAGCACGGACAGGGGGCGGTTGAATGAGCAGTTCTTC.

CDR3 sequence (DNA): TGTGCCATCAGTGAACCGGGATTGGCAGAGACCCAGTACTTC. Translated: CAISEPGLAETQYF. The chain links TRBV10-3 to TRBJ2-5; D possibly corresponds to TRBD2 (5 bases). The CDR3 has 14 amino acids. The germline CDR1 and CDR2 sequences are ENHRY and SYGVKD. V was cut by 3 bases and J by 4 bases, with 12 bases left in between.

The chain combines TRBV3-1 (or the pseudogene TRBV3-2) with TRBJ2-7, with D maybe TRBD2 (6 bases). The CDR3 has 14 residues. The V and J ends lost 1 base and 4 bases respectively, with 11 bases between them. CDR1 and CDR2 from the germline V gene are LGHDT and YNNKEL (reference sequence). CDR3 residues: CASSQGLVMYEQYF. The CDR3 coding sequence is TGTGCCAGCAGCCAAGGACTAGTGATGTACGAGCAGTACTTC.

The chain carries TRBV15 and TRBJ1-1; D may be TRBD1 (6 bases). The ends were cut back, 4 bases at V and 11 bases at J, with 14 bases in the middle. Per germline, CDR1 LNHNV and CDR2 YYDKDF (reference sequence). This CDR3 spans 12 amino acids. This chain's CDR3 is CATSNDQGRAFF. Here the CDR3 DNA reads TGTGCCACCAGCAACGACCAGGGGAGGGCTTTCTTT.

The J gene is TRBJ2-7, the V gene TRBV3-1 (or the pseudogene TRBV3-2); 9 bases map to TRBD1. The germline gives CDR1 LGHDT, CDR2 YNNKEL (reference sequence). V gave up 2 bases and J gave up 6 bases; unmatched junction bases: 2. The CDR3 is made up of 13 amino acids. The CDR3 DNA reads TGTGCCAGCAGCCAAATGACAGGGGGCGAGCAGTACTTC. Translating it yields CASSQMTGGEQYF.

This clone was recorded a few times. The chain links TRBV5-1 to TRBJ2-2; TRBD2 matches at 8 bases. The CDR3 runs to 15 residues. Per germline, CDR1 SGHRS and CDR2 YFSETQ. The V segment lost 4 bases and the J segment 4 bases; nucleotides outside the gene matches: 6. CDR3 amino acids: CASSRGGGGTGELFF. The CDR3 DNA reads TGCGCCAGCAGCCGGGGGGGAGGTGGCACCGGGGAGCTGTTTTTT.

This clone was recorded a few times. The chain has TRBV5-1 and TRBJ1-1; D may be TRBD1 (6 bases). Trimming took 5 bases from V and 1 from J, leaving 15 bases between them. CDR3 length: 15 residues. In germline, CDR1 is SGHRS, CDR2 YFSETQ. The CDR3 nucleotides read TGCGCCAGCAGACGCTCCGGGACACAGAACACTGAAGCTTTCTTT. This sequence encodes CASRRSGTQNTEAFF. Full variable domain (outside the CDR3, taken from reference TRBV5-1 and TRBJ1-1): KAGVTQTPRYLIKTRGQQVTLSCSPISGHRSVSWYQQTPGQGLQFLFEYFSETQRNKGNFPGRFSGRQFSNSRSEMNVSTLELGDSALYLCASRRSGTQNTEAFFGQGTRLTVV.

The rearrangement links TRBV7-9 to TRBJ2-1; D may correspond to TRBD1 or TRBD2 (5 bases each). Between the trimmed V and J ends, which lost 1 base and 7 bases, there was a span of 8 bases. Per germline, CDR1 SEHNR and CDR2 FQNEAQ (reference sequence). This CDR3 is built from 13 residues. The chain's CDR3 is CASSLVGTNEQFF. The CDR3 DNA reads TGTGCCAGCAGCTTAGTCGGGACGAATGAGCAGTTCTTC.

This rearrangement joins TRBV6-5 to TRBJ1-3; D remains unclear. The CDR3 consists of 15 residues. CDR1 MNHEY and CDR2 SVGAGI come from the germline V gene. V gave up 3 bases and J gave up 0 bases, with 9 bases separating them. CDR3 sequence (DNA): TGTGCCAGCAGTTATTCCGTCACCTCTGGAAACACCATATATTTT. This encodes CASSYSVTSGNTIYF.

This chain links TRBV11-2 with TRBJ2-7; D might be TRBD1 (6 bases). Germline V gene data show CDR1 as SGHAT and CDR2 as FQNNGV. V lost 1 base and J 3 bases, leaving 13 bases between the germline ends. The CDR3 has 15 residues. This CDR3 is CASSLGGGSGYEQYF. CDR3 nucleotide sequence: TGTGCCAGCAGCTTAGGAGGGGGAAGCGGCTACGAGCAGTACTTC.

Only a few counts were recorded for this clone. This chain joins TRBV7-8 and TRBJ2-7; the match to TRBD2 covers 9 bases. The germline V gene encodes CDR1 SGHVS and CDR2 FQNEAQ. This CDR3 contains 13 residues. V trimming: 2 bases; J trimming: 4 bases; junction bases outside the gene matches: 0. CDR3 in amino acids: CASSLLAGYEQYF. The CDR3 DNA is TGTGCCAGCAGCTTACTAGCGGGGTACGAGCAGTACTTC.

The chain is built from TRBV7-9 and TRBJ2-6, with D uncertain. The V gene's germline CDR1 is SEHNR and CDR2 FQNEAQ (reference sequence). The V end lost 0 bases, the J end lost 3 bases, and 0 bases lay between the germline ends. The CDR3 totals 13 residues. DNA for the CDR3: TGTGCCAGCAGCTTAGCTGGGGCCAACGTCCTGACTTTC. Its translation: CASSLAGANVLTF. The entire variable domain, with the rest obtained from reference TRBV7-9 and TRBJ2-6, is as follows: DTGVSQNPRHKITKRGQNVTFRCDPISEHNRLYWYRQTLGQGPEFLTYFQNEAQLEKSRLLSDRFSAERPKGSFSTLEIQRTEQGDSAMYLCASSLAGANVLTFGAGSRLTVL.